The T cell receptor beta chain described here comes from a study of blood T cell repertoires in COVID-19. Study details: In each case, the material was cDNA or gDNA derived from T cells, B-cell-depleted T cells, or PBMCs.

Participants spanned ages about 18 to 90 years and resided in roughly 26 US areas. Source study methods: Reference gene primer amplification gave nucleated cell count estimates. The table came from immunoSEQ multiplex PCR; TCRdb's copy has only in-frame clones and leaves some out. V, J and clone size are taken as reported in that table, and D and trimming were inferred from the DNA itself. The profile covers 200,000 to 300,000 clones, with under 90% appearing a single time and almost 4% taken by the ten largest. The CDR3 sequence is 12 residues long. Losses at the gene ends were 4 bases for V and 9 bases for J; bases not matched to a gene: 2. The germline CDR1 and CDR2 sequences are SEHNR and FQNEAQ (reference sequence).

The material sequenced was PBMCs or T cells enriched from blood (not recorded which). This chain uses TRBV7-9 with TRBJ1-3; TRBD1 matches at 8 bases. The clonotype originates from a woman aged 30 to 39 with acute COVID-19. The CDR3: CASSSDRATIYF. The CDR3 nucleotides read TGTGCCAGCAGCTCGGACAGGGCCACCATATATTTT. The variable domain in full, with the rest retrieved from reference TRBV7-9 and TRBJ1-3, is DTGVSQNPRHKITKRGQNVTFRCDPISEHNRLYWYRQTLGQGPEFLTYFQNEAQLEKSRLLSDRFSAERPKGSFSTLEIQRTEQGDSAMYLCASSSDRATIYFGEGSWLTVV.